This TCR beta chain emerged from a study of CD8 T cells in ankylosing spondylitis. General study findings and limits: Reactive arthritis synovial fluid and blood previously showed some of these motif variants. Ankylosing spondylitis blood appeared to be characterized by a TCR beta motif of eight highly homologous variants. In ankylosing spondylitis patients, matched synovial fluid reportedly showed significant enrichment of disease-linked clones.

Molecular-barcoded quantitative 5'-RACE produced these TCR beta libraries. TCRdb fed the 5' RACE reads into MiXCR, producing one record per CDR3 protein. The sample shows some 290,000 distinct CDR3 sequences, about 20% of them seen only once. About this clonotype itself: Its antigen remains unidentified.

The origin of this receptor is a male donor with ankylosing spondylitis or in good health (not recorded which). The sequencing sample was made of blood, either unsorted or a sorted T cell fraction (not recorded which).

The CDR3 protein is CASSPGEGGLAGDWRTGELFF. As DNA, the CDR3 is TGTGCCAGCAGCCCGGGGGAAGGTGGACTAGCGGGAGACTGGCGCACCGGGGAGCTGTTTTTT. The genes are TRBV11-2 and TRBJ2-2, with TRBD2 identical over 13 bases. V lost 5 bases to trimming and J lost 4 bases; unmatched junction nucleotides: 19. The V gene's germline CDR1 is SGHAT and CDR2 FQNNGV. The length of the CDR3 is 21 residues. The full variable domain, with the rest looked up from reference TRBV11-2 and TRBJ2-2, is EAGVAQSPRYKIIEKRQSVAFWCNPISGHATLYWYQQILGQGPKLLIQFQNNGVVDDSQLPKDRFSAERLKGVDSTLKIQPAKLEDSAVYLCASSPGEGGLAGDWRTGELFFGEGSRLTVL.